This T cell receptor beta chain was retrieved from a study of T cell responses to AZD1222 COVID-19 vaccine. Concerning this clone itself: The target antigen is unknown.

Findings and caveats of the study: There were vaccine-associated CD4 TCRs across spike, dominant at 160-218 and 743-854.

With 7 bases removed from V and 10 bases from J, the gap between germline ends came to 16 bases. The CDR3 length is 12 residues. Germline assignment: CDR1 SNHLY and CDR2 FYNNEI. Profiling relied on immunoSEQ multiplex PCR, and the TCRdb table lists in-frame clones only, not all of them. Here the sample spans 140,000 or so clones, around 89% being singletons. This chain connects TRBV2 to TRBJ2-5; D not resolved. The source material was peripheral blood, sampled on day 0 of AZD1222 vaccination. The clonotype was recovered from an adult in good health. This chain's CDR3 is CASTSAVSGQYF. The CDR3 bases are TGTGCCAGCACCTCCGCGGTATCGGGCCAGTACTTC.